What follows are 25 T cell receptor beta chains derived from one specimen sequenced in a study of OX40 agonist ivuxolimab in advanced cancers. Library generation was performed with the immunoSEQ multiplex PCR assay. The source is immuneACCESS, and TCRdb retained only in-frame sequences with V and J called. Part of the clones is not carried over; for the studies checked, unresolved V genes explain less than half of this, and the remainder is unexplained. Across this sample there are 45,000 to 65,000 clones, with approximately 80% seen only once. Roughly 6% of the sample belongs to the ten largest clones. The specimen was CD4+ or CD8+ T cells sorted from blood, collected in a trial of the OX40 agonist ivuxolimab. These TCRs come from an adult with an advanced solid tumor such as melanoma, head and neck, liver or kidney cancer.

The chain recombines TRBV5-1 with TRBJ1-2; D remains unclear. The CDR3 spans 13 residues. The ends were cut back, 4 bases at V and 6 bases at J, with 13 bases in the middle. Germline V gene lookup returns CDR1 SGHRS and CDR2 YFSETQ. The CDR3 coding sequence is TGCGCCAGCAGCCCCATTCGCGGGAATGGCTACACCTTC. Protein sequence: CASSPIRGNGYTF.

Here the CDR3 reads CASSLARDRIGHNEQFF. The CDR3 DNA reads TGTGCCAGCAGCTTGGCCCGGGACCGTATTGGGCACAATGAGCAGTTCTTC. The chain joins TRBV5-4 to TRBJ2-1; D could derive from TRBD1 or TRBD2 (5 bases each). The germline CDR1 and CDR2 sequences are SGHNT and YYREEE (reference sequence). The CDR3 runs 17 residues. Between the trimmed V and J ends, which lost 0 bases and 5 bases, there was a span of 18 bases.

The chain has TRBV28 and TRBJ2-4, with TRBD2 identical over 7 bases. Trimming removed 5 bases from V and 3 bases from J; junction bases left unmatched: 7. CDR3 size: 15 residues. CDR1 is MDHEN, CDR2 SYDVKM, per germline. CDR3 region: CASSTRGSVKNIQYF. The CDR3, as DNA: TGTGCCAGCAGTACGCGCGGGAGTGTCAAAAACATTCAGTACTTC.

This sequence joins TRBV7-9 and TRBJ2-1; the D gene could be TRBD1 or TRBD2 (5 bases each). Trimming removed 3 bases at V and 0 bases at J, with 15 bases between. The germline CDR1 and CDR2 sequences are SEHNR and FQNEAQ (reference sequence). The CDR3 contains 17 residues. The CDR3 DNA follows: TGTGCCAGCAGCTTGAATGAGGGGCGAAGCTCCTACAATGAGCAGTTCTTC. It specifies CASSLNEGRSSYNEQFF.

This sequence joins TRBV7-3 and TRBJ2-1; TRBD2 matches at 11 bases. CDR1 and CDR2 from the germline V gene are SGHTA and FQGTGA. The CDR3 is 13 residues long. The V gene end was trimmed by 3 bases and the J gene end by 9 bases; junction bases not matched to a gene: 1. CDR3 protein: CASSLTSGTEQFF. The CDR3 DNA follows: TGTGCCAGCAGCTTGACTAGCGGGACTGAGCAGTTCTTC.

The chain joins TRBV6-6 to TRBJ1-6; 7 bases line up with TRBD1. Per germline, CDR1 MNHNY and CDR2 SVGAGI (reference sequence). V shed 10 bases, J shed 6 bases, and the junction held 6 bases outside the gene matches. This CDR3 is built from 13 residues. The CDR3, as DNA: TGTGCCACCGTCGGGACAGCTAATTCACCCCTCCACTTT. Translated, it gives CATVGTANSPLHF.

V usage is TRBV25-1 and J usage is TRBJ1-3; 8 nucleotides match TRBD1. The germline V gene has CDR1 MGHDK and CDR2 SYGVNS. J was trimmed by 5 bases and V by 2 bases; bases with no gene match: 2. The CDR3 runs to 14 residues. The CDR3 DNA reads TGTGCCAGCAGTGAACAGGGGGCGAGAAACACCATATATTTT. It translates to CASSEQGARNTIYF.

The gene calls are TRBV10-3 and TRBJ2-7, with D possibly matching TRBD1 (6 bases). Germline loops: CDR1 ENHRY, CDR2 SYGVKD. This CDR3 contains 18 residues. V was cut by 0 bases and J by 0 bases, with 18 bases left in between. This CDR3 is CAISESTPRDTSSYEQYF. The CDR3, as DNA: TGTGCCATCAGTGAGTCTACACCCCGGGACACAAGCTCCTACGAGCAGTACTTC.

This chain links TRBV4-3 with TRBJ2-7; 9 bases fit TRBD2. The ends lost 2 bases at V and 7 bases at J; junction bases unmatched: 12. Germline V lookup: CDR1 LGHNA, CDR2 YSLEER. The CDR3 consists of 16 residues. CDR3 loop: CASSQLKIAGAGEQYF. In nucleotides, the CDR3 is TGCGCCAGCAGCCAACTCAAAATAGCGGGGGCGGGAGAGCAGTACTTC.

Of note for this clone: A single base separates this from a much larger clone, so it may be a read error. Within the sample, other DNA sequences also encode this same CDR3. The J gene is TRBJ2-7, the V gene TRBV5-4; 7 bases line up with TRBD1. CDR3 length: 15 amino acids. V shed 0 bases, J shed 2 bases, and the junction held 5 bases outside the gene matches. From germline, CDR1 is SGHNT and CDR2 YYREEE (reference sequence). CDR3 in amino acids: CASSLGTGPPYEQYF. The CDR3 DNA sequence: TGTGCCAGCAGCTTGGGGACAGGACCTCCCTACGAGCAGTACTTC.

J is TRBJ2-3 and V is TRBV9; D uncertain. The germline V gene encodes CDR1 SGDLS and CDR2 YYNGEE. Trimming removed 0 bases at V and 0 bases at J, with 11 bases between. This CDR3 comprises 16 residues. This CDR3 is CASSVANSLSTDTQYF. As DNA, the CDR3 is TGTGCCAGCAGCGTAGCTAACAGCTTGAGCACAGATACGCAGTATTTT.

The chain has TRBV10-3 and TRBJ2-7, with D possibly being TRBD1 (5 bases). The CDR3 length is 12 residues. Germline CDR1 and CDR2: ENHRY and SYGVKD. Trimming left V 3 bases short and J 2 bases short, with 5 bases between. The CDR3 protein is CAISDRAYEQYF. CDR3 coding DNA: TGTGCCATCAGTGACAGGGCCTACGAGCAGTACTTC.

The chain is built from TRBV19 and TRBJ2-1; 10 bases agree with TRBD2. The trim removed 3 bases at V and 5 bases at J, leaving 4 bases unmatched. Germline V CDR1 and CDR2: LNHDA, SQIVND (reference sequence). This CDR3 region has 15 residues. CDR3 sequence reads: CASSIGLAVNNEQFF. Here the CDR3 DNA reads TGTGCCAGTAGTATCGGACTAGCGGTTAACAATGAGCAGTTCTTC.

The CDR3 loop reads CASSLPLSSGNTIYF. The DNA of the CDR3 is TGCGCCAGCAGCTTGCCGCTGTCGTCTGGAAACACCATATATTTT. This rearrangement joins TRBV5-1 to TRBJ1-3, with D uncertain. The germline CDR1 and CDR2 sequences are SGHRS and YFSETQ. CDR3 length equals 15 residues. Trimming pared 1 base from V and 1 base from J, leaving 9 bases between.

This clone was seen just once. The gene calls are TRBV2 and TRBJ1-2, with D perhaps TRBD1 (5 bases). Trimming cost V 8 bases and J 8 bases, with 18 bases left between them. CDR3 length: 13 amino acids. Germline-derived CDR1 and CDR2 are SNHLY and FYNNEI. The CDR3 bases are TGTGCCAGCGCCGGGACGTCGCAGCACGGCTACACCTTC. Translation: CASAGTSQHGYTF.

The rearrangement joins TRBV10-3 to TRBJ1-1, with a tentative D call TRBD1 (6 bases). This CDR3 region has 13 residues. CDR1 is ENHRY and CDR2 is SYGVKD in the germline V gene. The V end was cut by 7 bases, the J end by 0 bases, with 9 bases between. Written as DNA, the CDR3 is TGTGCCATCAAAGGACAGTTGAACACTGAAGCTTTCTTT. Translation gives CAIKGQLNTEAFF.

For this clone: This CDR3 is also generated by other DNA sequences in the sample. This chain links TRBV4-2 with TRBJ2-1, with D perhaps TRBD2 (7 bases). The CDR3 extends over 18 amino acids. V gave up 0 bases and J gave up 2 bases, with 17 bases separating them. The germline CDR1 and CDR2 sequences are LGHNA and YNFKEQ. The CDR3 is CASSQDRGVGGPYNEQFF. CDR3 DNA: TGTGCCAGCAGCCAAGATAGGGGGGTGGGGGGGCCCTACAATGAGCAGTTCTTC.

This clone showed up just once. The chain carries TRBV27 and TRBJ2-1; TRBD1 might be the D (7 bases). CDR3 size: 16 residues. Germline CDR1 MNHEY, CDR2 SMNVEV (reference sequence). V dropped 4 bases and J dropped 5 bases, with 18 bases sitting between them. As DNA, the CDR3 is TGTGCCAGCAGTTCTTCCAGGGGGGAGTGGGACAATGAGCAGTTCTTC. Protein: CASSSSRGEWDNEQFF.

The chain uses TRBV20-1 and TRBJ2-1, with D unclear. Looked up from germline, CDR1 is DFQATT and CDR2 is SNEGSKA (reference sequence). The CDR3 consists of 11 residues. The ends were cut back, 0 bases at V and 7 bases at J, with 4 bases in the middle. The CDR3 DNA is TGCAGTGCTAGAGAGCGAAATGAGCAGTTCTTC. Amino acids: CSARERNEQFF.

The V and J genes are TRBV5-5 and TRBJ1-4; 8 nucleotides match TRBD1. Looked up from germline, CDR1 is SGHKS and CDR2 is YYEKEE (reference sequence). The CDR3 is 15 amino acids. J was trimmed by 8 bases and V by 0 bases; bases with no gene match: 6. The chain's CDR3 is CASSLVQGAPEKLFF. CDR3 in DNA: TGTGCCAGCAGCTTGGTTCAGGGGGCTCCGGAAAAACTGTTTTTT.

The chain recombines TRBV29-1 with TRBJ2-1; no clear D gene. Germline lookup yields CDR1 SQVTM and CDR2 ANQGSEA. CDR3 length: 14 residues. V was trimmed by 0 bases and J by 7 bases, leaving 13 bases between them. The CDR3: CSVEDLGRDNEQFF. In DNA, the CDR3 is TGCAGCGTTGAAGATCTTGGGCGCGATAATGAGCAGTTCTTC.

The chain's CDR3 is CASSPPGGGSEDTQYF. The DNA of the CDR3 is TGTGCCAGCAGTCCACCCGGAGGCGGGAGTGAGGATACGCAGTATTTT. The gene calls are TRBV28 and TRBJ2-3; 7 bases agree with TRBD2. Losses at the gene ends were 5 bases for V and 6 bases for J; bases not matched to a gene: 14. From germline, CDR1 is MDHEN and CDR2 SYDVKM. The CDR3 has 16 amino acids.

The CDR3 region is CASSYSGQGNQPQHF. For the CDR3, the DNA is TGTGCCAGCAGTTACTCGGGACAGGGCAATCAGCCCCAGCATTTT. The chain carries TRBV6-5 and TRBJ1-5, with 8 nucleotides matching TRBD1. The CDR3 contains 15 residues. After removal of 0 bases from V and 2 bases from J, the junction contained 0 bases not matched to a gene. Germline CDR1 reads MNHEY; CDR2 reads SVGAGI.

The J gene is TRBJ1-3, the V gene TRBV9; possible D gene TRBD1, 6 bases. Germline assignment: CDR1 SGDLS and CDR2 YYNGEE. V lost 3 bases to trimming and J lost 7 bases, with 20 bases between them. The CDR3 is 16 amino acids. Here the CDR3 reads CASSASRGGPGNTIYF. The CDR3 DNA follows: TGTGCCAGCAGCGCCTCTCGGGGGGGGCCGGGGAACACCATATATTTT.

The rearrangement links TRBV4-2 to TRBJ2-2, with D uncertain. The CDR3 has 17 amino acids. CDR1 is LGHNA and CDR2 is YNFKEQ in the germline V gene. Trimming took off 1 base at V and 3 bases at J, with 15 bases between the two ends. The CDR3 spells CASSQVEESLYTGELFF. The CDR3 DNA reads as TGTGCCAGCAGCCAAGTTGAAGAAAGCCTATACACCGGGGAGCTGTTTTTT.